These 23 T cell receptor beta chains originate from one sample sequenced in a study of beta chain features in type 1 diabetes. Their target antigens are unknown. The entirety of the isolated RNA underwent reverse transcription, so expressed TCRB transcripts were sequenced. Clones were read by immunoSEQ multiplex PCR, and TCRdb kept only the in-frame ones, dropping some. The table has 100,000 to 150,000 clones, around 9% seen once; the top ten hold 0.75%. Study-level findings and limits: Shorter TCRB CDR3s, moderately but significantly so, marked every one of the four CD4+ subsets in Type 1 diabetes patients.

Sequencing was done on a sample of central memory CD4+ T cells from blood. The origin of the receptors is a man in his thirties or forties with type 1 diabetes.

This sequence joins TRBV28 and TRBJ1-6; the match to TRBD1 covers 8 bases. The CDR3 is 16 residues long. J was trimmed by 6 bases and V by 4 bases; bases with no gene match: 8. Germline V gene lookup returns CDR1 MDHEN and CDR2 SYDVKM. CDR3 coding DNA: TGTGCCAGCAGTTCGGGACAGGCGCTGGGTAATTCACCCCTCCACTTT. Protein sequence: CASSSGQALGNSPLHF.

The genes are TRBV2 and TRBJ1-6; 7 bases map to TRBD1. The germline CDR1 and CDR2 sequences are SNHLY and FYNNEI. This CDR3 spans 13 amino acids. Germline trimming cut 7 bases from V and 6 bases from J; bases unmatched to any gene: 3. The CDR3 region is CASKGQINSPLHF. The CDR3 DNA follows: TGTGCCAGCAAGGGACAGATTAATTCACCCCTCCACTTT.

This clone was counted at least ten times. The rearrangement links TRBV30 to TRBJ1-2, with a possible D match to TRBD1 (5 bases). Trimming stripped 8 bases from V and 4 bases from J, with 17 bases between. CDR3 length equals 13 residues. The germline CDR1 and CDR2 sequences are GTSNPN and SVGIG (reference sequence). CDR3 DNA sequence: TGTGCCCGGGCAGGGTCTGCACTCTATGGCTACACCTTC. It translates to CARAGSALYGYTF.

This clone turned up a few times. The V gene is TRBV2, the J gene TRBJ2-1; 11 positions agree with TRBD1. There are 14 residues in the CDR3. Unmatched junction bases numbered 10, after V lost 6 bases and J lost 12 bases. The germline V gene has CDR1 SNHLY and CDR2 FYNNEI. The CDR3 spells CASSPRTGGGGQFF. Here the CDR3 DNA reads TGTGCCAGCAGCCCCAGGACAGGGGGCGGTGGGCAGTTCTTC. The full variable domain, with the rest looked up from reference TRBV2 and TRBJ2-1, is EPEVTQTPSHQVTQMGQEVILRCVPISNHLYFYWYRQILGQKVEFLVSFYNNEISEKSEIFDDQFSVERPDGSNFTLKIRSTKLEDSAMYFCASSPRTGGGGQFFGPGTRLTVL.

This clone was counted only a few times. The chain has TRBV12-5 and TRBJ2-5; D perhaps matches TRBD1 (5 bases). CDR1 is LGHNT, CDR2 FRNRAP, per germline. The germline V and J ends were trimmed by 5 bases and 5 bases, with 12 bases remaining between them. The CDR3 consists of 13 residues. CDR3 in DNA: TGTGCTAGTGGTCCAGGGTTGAGTGAGACCCAGTACTTC. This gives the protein CASGPGLSETQYF.

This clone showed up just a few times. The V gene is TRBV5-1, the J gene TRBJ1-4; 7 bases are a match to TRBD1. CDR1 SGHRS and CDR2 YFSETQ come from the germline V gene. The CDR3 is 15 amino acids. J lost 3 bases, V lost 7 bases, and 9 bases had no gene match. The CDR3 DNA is TGCGCCAGCTACCAAGGGGGCGCTTCTAATGAAAAACTGTTTTTT. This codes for CASYQGGASNEKLFF.

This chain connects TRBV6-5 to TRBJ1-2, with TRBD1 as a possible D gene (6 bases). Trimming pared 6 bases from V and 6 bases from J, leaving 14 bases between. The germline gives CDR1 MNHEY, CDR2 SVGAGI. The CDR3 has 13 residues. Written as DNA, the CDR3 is TGTGCCAGCAGGGAACAGGGAAGGGATGGCTACACCTTC. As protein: CASREQGRDGYTF.

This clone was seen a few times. CDR3 sequence reads: CASSNRRENEQFF. CDR3 bases: TGTGCCAGCTCAAACCGGCGGGAAAATGAGCAGTTCTTC. V and J are TRBV18 and TRBJ2-1; a possible D gene is TRBD2 (6 bases). The CDR3 length is 13 residues. In germline, CDR1 is KGHSH, CDR2 LQKENI. V lost 5 bases to trimming and J lost 7 bases, with 12 bases between them.

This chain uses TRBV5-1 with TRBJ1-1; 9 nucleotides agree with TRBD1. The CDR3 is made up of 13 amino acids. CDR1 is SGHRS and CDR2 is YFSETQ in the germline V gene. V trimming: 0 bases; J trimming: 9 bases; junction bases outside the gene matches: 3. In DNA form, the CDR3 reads TGCGCCAGCAGCTTGGGGGACAGGGACAAAGCTTTCTTT. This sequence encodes CASSLGDRDKAFF.

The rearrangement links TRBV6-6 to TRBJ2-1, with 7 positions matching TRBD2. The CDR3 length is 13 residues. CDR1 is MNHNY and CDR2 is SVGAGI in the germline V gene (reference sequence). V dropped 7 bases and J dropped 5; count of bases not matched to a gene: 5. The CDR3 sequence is CASIRGTNNEQFF. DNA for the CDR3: TGTGCCAGCATCAGAGGGACTAACAATGAGCAGTTCTTC.

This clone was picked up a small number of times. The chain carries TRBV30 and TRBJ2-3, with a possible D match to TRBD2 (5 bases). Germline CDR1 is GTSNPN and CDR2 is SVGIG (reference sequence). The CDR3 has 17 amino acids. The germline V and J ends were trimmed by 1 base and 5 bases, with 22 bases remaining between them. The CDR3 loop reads CAWSDPLDWQLGDTQYF. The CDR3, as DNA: TGTGCCTGGAGTGACCCCCTGGACTGGCAATTGGGAGATACGCAGTATTTT.

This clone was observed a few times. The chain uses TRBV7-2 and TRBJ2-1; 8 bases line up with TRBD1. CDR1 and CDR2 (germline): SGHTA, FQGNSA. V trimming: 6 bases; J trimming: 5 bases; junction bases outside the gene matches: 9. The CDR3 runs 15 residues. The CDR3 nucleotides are TGTGCCAGCAGGTGGGGGGACAGGCCACACAATGAGCAGTTCTTC. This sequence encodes CASRWGDRPHNEQFF.

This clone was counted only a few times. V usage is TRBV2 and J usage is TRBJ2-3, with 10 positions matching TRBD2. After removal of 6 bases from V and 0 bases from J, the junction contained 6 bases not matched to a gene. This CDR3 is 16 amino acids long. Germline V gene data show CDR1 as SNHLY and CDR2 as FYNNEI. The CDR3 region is CASSNSGGTSTDTQYF. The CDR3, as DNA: TGTGCCAGCAGCAATAGCGGGGGGACTAGCACAGATACGCAGTATTTT.

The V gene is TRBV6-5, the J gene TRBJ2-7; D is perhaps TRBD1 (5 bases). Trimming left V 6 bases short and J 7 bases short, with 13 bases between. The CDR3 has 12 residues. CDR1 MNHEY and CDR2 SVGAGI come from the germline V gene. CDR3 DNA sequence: TGTGCCAGCAGAAGGGCAGGGCGGGAGCAGTACTTC. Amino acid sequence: CASRRAGREQYF.

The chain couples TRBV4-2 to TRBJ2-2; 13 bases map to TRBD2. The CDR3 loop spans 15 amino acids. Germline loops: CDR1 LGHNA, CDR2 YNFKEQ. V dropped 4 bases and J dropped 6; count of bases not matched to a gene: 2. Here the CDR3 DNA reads TGTGCCAGCAGCCGTGGACTAGCGGGGGCCGGGGAGCTGTTTTTT. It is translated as CASSRGLAGAGELFF.

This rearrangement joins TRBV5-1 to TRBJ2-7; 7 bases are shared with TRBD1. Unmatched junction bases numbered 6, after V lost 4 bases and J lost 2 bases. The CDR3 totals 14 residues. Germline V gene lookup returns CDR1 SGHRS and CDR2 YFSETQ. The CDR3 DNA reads TGCGCCAGCAGCGACAGGGTTGGACCCTACGAGCAGTACTTC. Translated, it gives CASSDRVGPYEQYF.

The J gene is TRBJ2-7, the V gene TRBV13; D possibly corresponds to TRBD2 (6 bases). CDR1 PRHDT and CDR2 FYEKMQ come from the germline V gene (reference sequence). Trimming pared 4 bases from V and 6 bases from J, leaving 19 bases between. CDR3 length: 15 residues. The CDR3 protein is CASSSQPGLMFEQYF. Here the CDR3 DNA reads TGTGCCAGCAGCTCTCAACCCGGACTAATGTTCGAGCAGTACTTC. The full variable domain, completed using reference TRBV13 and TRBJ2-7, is AAGVIQSPRHLIKEKRETATLKCYPIPRHDTVYWYQQGPGQDPQFLISFYEKMQSDKGSIPDRFSAQQFSDYHSELNMSSLELGDSALYFCASSSQPGLMFEQYFGPGTRLTVT.

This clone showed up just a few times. In nucleotides, the CDR3 is TGCAGCGTTGAATGGGACAGGGGGAAATACACCTTC. As protein: CSVEWDRGKYTF. The rearrangement joins TRBV29-1 to TRBJ1-2; 11 bases map to TRBD1. Trimming removed 2 bases from V and 11 bases from J; junction bases left unmatched: 4. This CDR3 contains 12 residues. Germline V gene lookup returns CDR1 SQVTM and CDR2 ANQGSEA.

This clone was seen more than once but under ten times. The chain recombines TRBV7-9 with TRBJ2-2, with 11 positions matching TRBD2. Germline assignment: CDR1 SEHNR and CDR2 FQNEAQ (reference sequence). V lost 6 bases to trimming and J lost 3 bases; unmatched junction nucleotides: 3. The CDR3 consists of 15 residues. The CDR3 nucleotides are TGTGCCAGCAGGAAGACTAGCGGGGACACCGGGGAGCTGTTTTTT. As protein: CASRKTSGDTGELFF.

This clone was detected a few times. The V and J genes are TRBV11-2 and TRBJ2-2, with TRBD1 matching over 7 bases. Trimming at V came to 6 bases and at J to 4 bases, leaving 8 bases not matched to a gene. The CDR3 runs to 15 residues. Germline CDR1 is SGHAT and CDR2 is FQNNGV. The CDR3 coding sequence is TGTGCCAGCAGGCAAGATACAGGGGCCACCGGGGAGCTGTTTTTT. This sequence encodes CASRQDTGATGELFF.

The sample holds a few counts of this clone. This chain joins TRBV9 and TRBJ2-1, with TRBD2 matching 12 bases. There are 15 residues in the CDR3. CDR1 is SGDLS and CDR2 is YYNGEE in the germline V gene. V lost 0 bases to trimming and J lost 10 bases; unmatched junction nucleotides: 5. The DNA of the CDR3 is TGTGCCAGCAGCGTAGCTCCTAGCGGGGGGGGCGAGCAGTTCTTC. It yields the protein CASSVAPSGGGEQFF. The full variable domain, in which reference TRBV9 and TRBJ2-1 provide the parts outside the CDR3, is DSGVTQTPKHLITATGQRVTLRCSPRSGDLSVYWYQQSLDQGLQFLIQYYNGEERAKGNILERFSAQQFPDLHSELNLSSLELGDSALYFCASSVAPSGGGEQFFGPGTRLTVL.

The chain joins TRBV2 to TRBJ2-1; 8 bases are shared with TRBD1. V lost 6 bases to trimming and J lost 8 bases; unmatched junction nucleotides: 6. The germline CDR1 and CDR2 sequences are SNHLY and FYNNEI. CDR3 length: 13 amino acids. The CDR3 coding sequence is TGTGCCAGCAGGAAGCTGGACAGGGATGAGCAGTTCTTC. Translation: CASRKLDRDEQFF.

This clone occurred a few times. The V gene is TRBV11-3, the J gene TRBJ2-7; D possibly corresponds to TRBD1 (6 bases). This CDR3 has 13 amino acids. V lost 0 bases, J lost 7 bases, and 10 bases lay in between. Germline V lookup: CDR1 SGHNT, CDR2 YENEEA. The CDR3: CASSLDGQREQYF. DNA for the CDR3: TGTGCCAGCAGCTTAGATGGACAGCGGGAGCAGTACTTC.